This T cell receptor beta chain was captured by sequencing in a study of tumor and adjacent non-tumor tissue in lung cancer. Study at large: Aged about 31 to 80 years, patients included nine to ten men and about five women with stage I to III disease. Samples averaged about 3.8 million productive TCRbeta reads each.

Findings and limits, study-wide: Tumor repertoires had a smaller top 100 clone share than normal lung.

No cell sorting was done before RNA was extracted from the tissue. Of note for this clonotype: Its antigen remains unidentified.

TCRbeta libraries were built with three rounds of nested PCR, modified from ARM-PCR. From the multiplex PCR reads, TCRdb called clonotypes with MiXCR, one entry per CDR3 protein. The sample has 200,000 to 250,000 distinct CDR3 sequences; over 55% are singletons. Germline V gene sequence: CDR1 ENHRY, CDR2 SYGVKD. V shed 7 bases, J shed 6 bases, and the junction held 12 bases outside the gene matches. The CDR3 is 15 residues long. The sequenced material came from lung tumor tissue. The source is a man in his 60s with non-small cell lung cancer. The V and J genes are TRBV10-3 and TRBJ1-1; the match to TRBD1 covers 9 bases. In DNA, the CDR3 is TGTGCCATCAATCCGGGACAGGGTGTTCGCGCTGAAGCTTTCTTT. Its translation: CAINPGQGVRAEAFF.